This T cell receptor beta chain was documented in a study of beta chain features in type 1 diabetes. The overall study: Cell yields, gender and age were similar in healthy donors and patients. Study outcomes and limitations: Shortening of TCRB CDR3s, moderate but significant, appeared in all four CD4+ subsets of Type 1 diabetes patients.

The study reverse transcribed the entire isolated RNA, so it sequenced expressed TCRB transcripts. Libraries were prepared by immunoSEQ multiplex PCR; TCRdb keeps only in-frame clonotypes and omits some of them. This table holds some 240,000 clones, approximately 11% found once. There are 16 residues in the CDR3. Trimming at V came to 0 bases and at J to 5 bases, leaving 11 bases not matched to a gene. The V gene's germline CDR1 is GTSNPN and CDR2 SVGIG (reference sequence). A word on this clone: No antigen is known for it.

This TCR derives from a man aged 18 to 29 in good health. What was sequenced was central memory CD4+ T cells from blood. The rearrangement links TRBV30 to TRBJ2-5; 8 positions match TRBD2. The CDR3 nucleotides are TGTGCCTGGAGTGTAGGGGGGAGCGGGAGTATCGAGACCCAGTACTTC. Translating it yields CAWSVGGSGSIETQYF.